This TCR beta chain was captured in a study of blood T cell repertoires in COVID-19. Study as a whole: In each case, the material was cDNA or gDNA derived from T cells, B-cell-depleted T cells, or PBMCs.

Study processing details: It was from reference gene primer amplification that nucleated cell counts were estimated. Clones were read by immunoSEQ multiplex PCR, and TCRdb kept only the in-frame ones, dropping some. The V and J calls and clone size are taken from that table; D and trimming were inferred from the DNA. Altogether roughly 330,000 clones are present, 87% being singletons, with the ten largest covering approximately 9.9%. Trimming cost V 4 bases and J 4 bases, with 14 bases left between them. Germline loops: CDR1 SEHNR, CDR2 FQNEAQ (reference sequence). The CDR3 length is 15 residues. This clone was found a few times.

The sequencing sample was made of peripheral blood. J is TRBJ2-1 and V is TRBV7-9; maybe TRBD2 (6 bases). This receptor was identified in a man aged 30 to 39 with COVID-19, enrolled during active disease. CDR3 sequence: CASSWGELGYNEQFF. CDR3 coding DNA: TGTGCCAGCAGCTGGGGGGAGTTAGGGTACAATGAGCAGTTCTTC.